Listed below are T cell receptor beta chains from one sample, sequenced in a study of cytomegalovirus exposure and HLA in healthy donors. TCRdb's table, derived via immunoSEQ multiplex PCR, lists solely in-frame clones and lacks some. The table records about 170,000 clones, about three quarters of them present only once. The sample consisted of PBMCs. The receptor source for this set is a man in his forties in good health and CMV-seropositive. Each CDR3 is given with its conserved first and last residue. D genes are given only for firm matches. Some rows have no size entry. The others give once, few or many, or a class for an expanded clone.

J: TRBJ2-1
V: TRBV19
length: 13
D: .
size: .
CDR3: CASSPIQGNEQFF
DNA: TGTGCCAGTAGTCCCATACAGGGCAATGAGCAGTTCTTC

J: TRBJ2-7
V: TRBV6-1
length: 13
D: TRBD2
size: .
CDR3: CASTLTSVHEQYF
DNA: TGTGCCAGCACTTTGACTAGCGTCCACGAGCAGTACTTC

J: TRBJ1-2
V: TRBV27
length: 13
D: .
size: .
CDR3: CASSLAANYGYTF
DNA: TGTGCCAGCAGTTTGGCAGCTAACTATGGCTACACCTTC

J: TRBJ1-2
V: TRBV7-3
length: 13
D: .
size: .
CDR3: CASSPFRGYGYTF
DNA: TGTGCCAGCAGCCCCTTCCGGGGCTATGGCTACACCTTC

J: TRBJ2-3
V: TRBV4-1
length: 14
D: .
size: .
CDR3: CASSQGESPDTQYF
DNA: TGCGCCAGCAGCCAAGGGGAGAGCCCAGATACGCAGTATTTT

J: TRBJ1-1
V: TRBV18
length: 15
D: .
size: .
CDR3: CASSLVGEVNTEAFF
DNA: TGTGCCAGCTCACTAGTTGGGGAGGTGAACACTGAAGCTTTCTTT

J: TRBJ2-3
V: TRBV19
length: 18
D: TRBD2
size: .
CDR3: CASSIGLAGGPGTDTQYF
DNA: TGTGCCAGTAGTATCGGGCTAGCGGGAGGGCCGGGCACAGATACGCAGTATTTT

J: TRBJ2-5
V: TRBV19
length: 12
D: .
size: .
CDR3: CASSIAEGTQYF
DNA: TGTGCCAGTAGTATAGCGGAGGGGACCCAGTACTTC

J: TRBJ2-6
V: TRBV29-1
length: 16
D: .
size: .
CDR3: CSASLVQGPGANVLTF
DNA: TGCAGCGCAAGCCTAGTACAGGGTCCTGGGGCCAACGTCCTGACTTTC

J: TRBJ1-5
V: TRBV2
length: 16
D: TRBD1
size: few
CDR3: CASSGIDRVWDQPQHF
DNA: TGTGCCAGCAGTGGCATCGACAGGGTGTGGGATCAGCCCCAGCATTTT

J: TRBJ1-2
V: TRBV2
length: 14
D: .
size: .
CDR3: CASRHGDREHGYTF
DNA: TGTGCCAGCAGACACGGAGACCGGGAGCATGGCTACACCTTC

J: TRBJ2-3
V: TRBV11-3
length: 14
D: .
size: .
CDR3: CASSLEAGEGTQYF
DNA: TGTGCCAGCAGCTTAGAAGCGGGCGAGGGTACGCAGTATTTT

J: TRBJ1-3
V: TRBV2
length: 13
D: .
size: .
CDR3: CASGRTAGNTIYF
DNA: TGTGCCAGCGGGAGGACGGCTGGAAACACCATATATTTT

J: TRBJ2-3
V: TRBV18
length: 17
D: TRBD1
size: .
CDR3: CASSPRTGTGSTDTQYF
DNA: TGTGCCAGCTCACCCCGGACCGGGACAGGGAGCACAGATACGCAGTATTTT

J: TRBJ2-1
V: TRBV6-6
length: 14
D: .
size: .
CDR3: CASSYKLAGNEQFF
DNA: TGTGCCAGCAGTTACAAACTAGCCGGTAATGAGCAGTTCTTC

J: TRBJ2-1
V: TRBV5-4
length: 15
D: TRBD2
size: few
CDR3: CASSLGRVAGNEQFF
DNA: TGTGCCAGCAGCTTGGGTAGAGTAGCGGGGAATGAGCAGTTCTTC

J: TRBJ2-5
V: TRBV5-8
length: 13
D: .
size: .
CDR3: CASSLAEEETQYF
DNA: TGTGCCAGCAGCTTGGCCGAGGAGGAGACCCAGTACTTC

J: TRBJ2-1
V: TRBV27
length: 15
D: .
size: few
CDR3: CASTTYSAQYNEQFF
DNA: TGTGCCAGCACCACTTATAGCGCCCAGTACAATGAGCAGTTCTTC

J: TRBJ2-7
V: TRBV6-1
length: 14
D: .
size: .
CDR3: CASSVTGLTYEQYF
DNA: TGTGCCAGCAGTGTCACGGGACTCACCTACGAGCAGTACTTC

J: TRBJ1-1
V: TRBV30
length: 14
D: TRBD1
size: .
CDR3: CAWSHGQGDTEAFF
DNA: TGTGCCTGGAGTCATGGACAGGGGGATACTGAAGCTTTCTTT

J: TRBJ1-1
V: TRBV9
length: 16
D: TRBD1
size: .
CDR3: CASSALRGAWNTEAFF
DNA: TGTGCCAGCAGCGCACTCAGGGGGGCTTGGAACACTGAAGCTTTCTTT

J: TRBJ2-7
V: TRBV28
length: 15
D: TRBD1
size: .
CDR3: CASRPTGQGSGEQYF
DNA: TGTGCCAGCAGGCCAACAGGACAGGGCTCAGGCGAGCAGTACTTC

J: TRBJ2-5
V: TRBV29-1
length: 14
D: TRBD1
size: .
CDR3: CSVARGWERETQYF
DNA: TGCAGCGTTGCCAGGGGGTGGGAAAGGGAGACCCAGTACTTC

J: TRBJ2-7
V: TRBV6-1
length: 13
D: TRBD1
size: few
CDR3: CASRPGTAYEQYF
DNA: TGTGCCAGCCGCCCGGGGACAGCCTACGAGCAGTACTTC